This TCR beta chain originates from a study of blood T cell repertoires in COVID-19 (dated by TCRdb to between 2020 and 2021). In terms of the full investigation: The collaborator samples originated in the United States, Italy and Spain and spanned the acute and convalescent phases of COVID-19. Where HLA class I and class II types were available, the types were taken from metadata supplied by the sample provider, not from assay-based typing. A freely available public database, intended as a resource for researchers studying the immune response to SARS-CoV-2, is where the repertoires were released. The prospective study material was composed of cDNA or gDNA derived from T cells, B-cell-depleted T cells, or PBMCs. The dataset comprised deeply sampled blood TCRbeta repertoires from subjects exposed to, actively infected with, or recovered from COVID-19. Samples came from the ongoing ImmuneRACE study (first 160 participants) plus 1,254 subjects from 6 global collaborators. A de-identified subject ID, COVID-19 status, age in years and sex were almost always included in the sample metadata. Broad study findings and their caveats: Clinical and demographic metadata were provided uncurated, with the amount varying by source and participant.

A remark on this clone: Its antigen target is currently unknown. No much larger clone is present one base from it, and per-base qualities are unavailable.

In the prospective study, participants were roughly 18 to 100 years old, resided in 20 to 30 geographic areas of the United States, and were enrolled through a virtual design. In the prospective study, cohorts were assigned on the basis of participant-reported clinical history obtained from a screening survey and a study questionnaire. Recovered participants in ImmuneRACE Cohort 3 were defined by two consecutive negative NP/OP PCR tests, clearance by a healthcare professional, or resolution of symptoms. In the prospective study, mobile phlebotomists collected whole blood, serum and a nasopharyngeal or oropharyngeal swab from each participant. Participants in the prospective study had the option to provide additional blood draws and questionnaires over an approximately 2-month period. Blood samples from the prospective study were shipped frozen or at room temperature prior to DNA extraction. TCRbeta CDR3 regions were amplified from genomic DNA using the immunoSEQ Assay, a bias-controlled multiplex PCR. In the source study's methods: Nucleated cell counts per sample were estimated from amplification of reference gene primers within the assay. To quantify the absolute abundance of each unique TCRbeta CDR3 rearrangement, sequence reads were collapsed and filtered. For each sample, productive Simpson clonality was calculated as the square root of Simpson's diversity index across productive rearrangements. The clones in this table, taken by TCRdb from immuneACCESS, are in-frame only. Not every clone is retained; where verified, under half of the shortfall comes from an unresolved V gene, and the cause of the rest is unknown. V, J and clone size reflect that table, while D and trimming were determined from the DNA. This sample comprises about 290,000 clones, about nine tenths of them detected only once. The biggest ten clones account for about 1.8% of the sample.

V loses 5 bases at its end and J loses 6 bases; junction bases beyond the gene matches: 9. Via the germline V gene (reference sequence), CDR1 is SGHAT and CDR2 FQDESV. The CDR3 goes from the cysteine to the phenylalanine over 15 residues. This entry keeps only the CDR3 DNA: 45 bases, framed from base 1. Sequenced sample: PBMCs or T cells enriched from blood (not recorded which). The origin of this receptor is a middle-aged woman who had recovered from COVID-19. The receptor chain draws on TRBV11-1 and TRBJ2-1; TRBD2 agrees with 8 junctional bases. DNA sequence: TGTGCCAGCAGCCTTACCGGGAGGGCCGGCAATGAGCAGTTCTTC. This is translated as CASSLTGRAGNEQFF.